This TCR beta chain came from a study of human T cells and chemical hapten exposure. The CDR3 loop spans 14 amino acids. Trimming left V 10 bases short and J 2 bases short, with 18 bases between. Per the germline V gene, CDR1 is MNHEY and CDR2 is SMNVEV (reference sequence). Study-wide results and limits: Following DPC sensitization, TCRs present above 1 in 1000 frequency showed no change.

Single cDNA molecules in the library carried unique molecular identifiers attached during preparation. In the authors' workflow: Samples ranged from about 20,000 to 700,000 TCRs, with a median of approximately 96,000. Each CDR3 protein gets one entry after TCRdb re-called the 5' RACE reads with MiXCR. TCRdb, rather than the study authors, made the V and J calls. The sample shows about 140,000 distinct CDR3 sequences, approximately 4% of them seen only once. This clonotype was observed at least ten times. Its antigen remains unknown. Sequencing started from total RNA isolated from unfractionated whole blood.

This TCR came from a female donor in good health. The V gene is TRBV27, the J gene TRBJ2-7, with D possibly being TRBD2 (6 bases). In DNA, the CDR3 is TGTGCCACCACCCTACCGGGGAGGACCTACGAGCAGTACTTC. Encoded protein: CATTLPGRTYEQYF.